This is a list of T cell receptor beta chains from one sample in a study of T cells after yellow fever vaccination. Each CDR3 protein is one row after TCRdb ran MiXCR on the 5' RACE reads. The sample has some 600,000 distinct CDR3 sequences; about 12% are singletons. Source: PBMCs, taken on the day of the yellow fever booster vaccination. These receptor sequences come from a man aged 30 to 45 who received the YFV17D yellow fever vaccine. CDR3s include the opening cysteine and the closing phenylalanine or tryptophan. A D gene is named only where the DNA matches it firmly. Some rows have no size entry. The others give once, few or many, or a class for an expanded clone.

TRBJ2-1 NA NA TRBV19 CASRDTPSEQFF TGTGCCAGTAGAGATACCCCTAGTGAGCAGTTCTTC
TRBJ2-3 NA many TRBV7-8 CASSLEARTDTQYF TGTGCCAGCAGCTTAGAAGCTCGAACAGATACGCAGTATTTT
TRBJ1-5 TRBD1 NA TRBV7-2 CASSLGPGQGMQPQHF TGTGCCAGCAGCTTAGGTCCGGGACAGGGTATGCAGCCCCAGCATTTT
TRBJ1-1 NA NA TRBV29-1 CSVGDRLNTEAFF TGCAGCGTTGGCGACAGATTGAACACTGAAGCTTTCTTT
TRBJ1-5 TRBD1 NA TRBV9 CASSVESGQGPQHF TGTGCCAGCAGCGTAGAGTCAGGACAGGGGCCCCAGCATTTT
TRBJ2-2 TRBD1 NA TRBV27 CASSFGTGTNTGELFF TGTGCCAGCAGTTTCGGGACAGGGACGAACACCGGGGAGCTGTTTTTT
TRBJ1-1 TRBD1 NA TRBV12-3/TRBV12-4 CASSLGPQGTAPEAFF TGTGCCAGCAGTTTAGGCCCTCAAGGGACAGCTCCTGAAGCTTTCTTT
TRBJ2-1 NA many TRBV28 CATEISVYSYNEQFF TGTGCCACAGAAATTAGCGTGTACTCCTACAATGAGCAGTTCTTC
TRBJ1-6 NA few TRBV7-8 CASSRNPSQGVYSPLHF TGTGCCAGCAGCCGCAACCCCTCACAGGGAGTCTATTCACCCCTCCACTTT
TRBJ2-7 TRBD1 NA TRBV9 CASSPRQGTHEQYF TGTGCCAGCAGCCCGCGACAGGGGACCCACGAGCAGTACTTC
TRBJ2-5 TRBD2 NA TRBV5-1 CASRYGTSGQETQYF TGCGCCAGCCGATACGGGACTAGCGGTCAAGAGACCCAGTACTTC
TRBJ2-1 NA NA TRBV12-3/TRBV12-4 CASSRAKGAAGEQFF TGTGCCAGCAGTCGAGCTAAAGGGGCTGCCGGTGAGCAGTTCTTC
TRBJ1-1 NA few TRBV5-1 CASSFSGEGEAFF TGCGCCAGCAGCTTTTCAGGGGAGGGAGAAGCTTTCTTT
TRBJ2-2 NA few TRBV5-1 CASSSDRSDTGELFF TGCGCCAGCAGCTCTGACAGAAGCGACACCGGGGAGCTGTTTTTT
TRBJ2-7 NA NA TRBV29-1 CSVVSTSYEQYF TGCAGCGTTGTGTCCACCTCCTACGAGCAGTACTTC
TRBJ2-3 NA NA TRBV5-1 CASSGGANTDTQYF TGCGCCAGCAGCGGGGGCGCGAACACAGATACGCAGTATTTT
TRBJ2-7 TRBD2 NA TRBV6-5 CASSLAGDLYEQYF TGTGCCAGCAGTTTAGCGGGAGACCTCTACGAGCAGTACTTC
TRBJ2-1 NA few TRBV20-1 CSVPPGLETYNEQFF TGCAGTGTCCCCCCTGGGCTCGAAACCTACAATGAGCAGTTCTTC
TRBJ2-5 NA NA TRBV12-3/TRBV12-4 CASSLQLSQETQYF TGTGCCAGCAGCCTGCAGCTCAGCCAAGAGACCCAGTACTTC
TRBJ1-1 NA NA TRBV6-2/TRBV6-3 CASRLTGHMNTEAFF TGTGCCAGCAGGCTAACGGGACATATGAACACTGAAGCTTTCTTT
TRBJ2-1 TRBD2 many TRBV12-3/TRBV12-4 CASSRTSDYNEQFF TGTGCCAGCAGTCGGACTAGCGACTACAATGAGCAGTTCTTC
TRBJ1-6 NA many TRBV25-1 CASSGGGPANSPLHF TGTGCCAGCAGTGGGGGGGGTCCGGCGAATTCACCCCTCCACTTT
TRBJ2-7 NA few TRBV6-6 CASSYGLFYEQYF TGTGCCAGCAGTTACGGACTATTTTACGAGCAGTACTTC